One sample yielded the 3 T cell receptor beta chains listed below, sequenced in a study of T-cell reconstitution after alpha-beta-depleted transplantation in children. For TCRbeta, the library was prepared with unique molecular identifiers. MiXCR was run by TCRdb on the PCR reads, yielding one entry per CDR3 protein. Among 780,000 or so distinct CDR3 sequences listed, around 15% were seen once. Here the sequenced sample was PBMCs, mostly from graft donor cells, taken 360 days after TCRalphabeta/CD19-depleted stem cell transplant. These receptors were collected from a male patient younger than 18 who had a stem cell transplant for acute lymphoblastic leukemia, so the T cells may come from the graft donor.

The chain carries TRBV5-6 and TRBJ2-3; 12 bases agree with TRBD2. CDR3 length: 16 amino acids. The trim removed 2 bases at V and 1 base at J, leaving 2 bases unmatched. Germline CDR1 SGHDT, CDR2 YYEEEE. In DNA, the CDR3 is TGTGCCAGCAGCTTAAGGACTAGCGGGGGCACAGATACGCAGTATTTT. This sequence encodes CASSLRTSGGTDTQYF.

The V and J genes are TRBV4-2 and TRBJ1-4; perhaps TRBD1 as D (5 bases). Trimming pared 1 base from V and 3 bases from J, leaving 9 bases between. The CDR3 is 15 residues long. The germline V gene has CDR1 LGHNA and CDR2 YNFKEQ. This chain's CDR3 is CASSQGGEANEKLFF. Written as DNA, the CDR3 is TGTGCCAGCAGCCAAGGAGGGGAGGCTAATGAAAAACTGTTTTTT.

This chain links TRBV7-8 with TRBJ2-7, with D possibly matching TRBD1 (7 bases). The V end was cut by 1 base, the J end by 2 bases, with 24 bases between. CDR3 size: 19 residues. CDR1 is SGHVS and CDR2 is FQNEAQ in the germline V gene. The CDR3 DNA reads TGTGCCAGCAGCTTAGGGGGGGCGACAGGGTACGGCCCTACCTACGAGCAGTACTTC. Amino acid sequence: CASSLGGATGYGPTYEQYF.